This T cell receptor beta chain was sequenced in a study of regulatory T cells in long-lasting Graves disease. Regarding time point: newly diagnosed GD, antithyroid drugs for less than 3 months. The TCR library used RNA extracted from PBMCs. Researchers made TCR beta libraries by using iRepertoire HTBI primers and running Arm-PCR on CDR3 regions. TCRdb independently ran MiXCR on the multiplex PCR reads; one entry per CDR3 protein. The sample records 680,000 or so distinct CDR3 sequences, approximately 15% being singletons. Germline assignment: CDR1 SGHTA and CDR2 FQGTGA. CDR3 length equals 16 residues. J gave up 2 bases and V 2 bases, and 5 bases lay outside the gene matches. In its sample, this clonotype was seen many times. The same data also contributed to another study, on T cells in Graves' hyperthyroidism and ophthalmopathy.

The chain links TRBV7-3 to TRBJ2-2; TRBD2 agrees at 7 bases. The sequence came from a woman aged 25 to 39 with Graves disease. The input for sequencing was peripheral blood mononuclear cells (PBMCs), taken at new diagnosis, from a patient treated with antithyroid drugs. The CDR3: CASSLQLAINTGELFF. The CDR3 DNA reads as TGTGCCAGCAGCTTACAACTAGCGATAAACACCGGGGAGCTGTTTTTT.